Below, 21 T cell receptor beta chains from the same sample are listed, as sequenced in a study of blood T cell repertoires in COVID-19. Sequencing used immunoSEQ multiplex PCR; TCRdb keeps in-frame clones, though not all of them. The table records approximately 200,000 clones, about 81% of them present only once. Sequencing was performed on peripheral blood. These receptors were obtained from an elderly woman with COVID-19, enrolled during active disease.

The rearrangement uses TRBV6-5 and TRBJ2-5; tentatively, D is TRBD1 (6 bases). This CDR3 is built from 14 residues. Trimming removed 6 bases at V and 5 bases at J, with 16 bases between. Germline values: CDR1 MNHEY, CDR2 SVGAGI. DNA of the CDR3: TGTGCCAGCAGGTTGGGACAACCTTGGGAGACCCAGTACTTC. Protein sequence: CASRLGQPWETQYF.

The genes are TRBV3-1 (or the pseudogene TRBV3-2) and TRBJ1-5; possible D gene TRBD1, 6 bases. The germline V and J ends were trimmed by 6 bases and 4 bases, with 13 bases remaining between them. The CDR3 totals 14 residues. The germline V gene encodes CDR1 LGHDT and CDR2 YNNKEL (reference sequence). The CDR3 sequence is CASSQGIRNQPQHF. The CDR3, as DNA: TGTGCCAGCAGTCAGGGGATTCGGAATCAGCCCCAGCATTTT.

The chain has TRBV4-1 and TRBJ1-5; 8 nucleotides agree with TRBD1. V gave up 3 bases and J gave up 6 bases; unmatched junction bases: 7. From germline, CDR1 is MGHRA and CDR2 YSYEKL. The CDR3 is 15 amino acids. The CDR3 bases are TGCGCCAGCAGCCACGCAGGACAGGGCGGTCAGCCCCAGCATTTT. This codes for CASSHAGQGGQPQHF.

The CDR3, as DNA: TGTGCCAGCAGCTTGTTGTTCCGGGGGGCCTCAGATACGCAGTATTTT. This codes for CASSLLFRGASDTQYF. The chain is built from TRBV5-6 and TRBJ2-3; the D gene is possibly TRBD2 (7 bases). Trimming took 1 base from V and 4 from J, leaving 16 bases between them. The germline V gene has CDR1 SGHDT and CDR2 YYEEEE. This CDR3 is built from 16 residues.

The gene calls are TRBV11-3 and TRBJ1-4; weak D call: TRBD1 (5 bases). Trimming removed 1 base at V and 5 bases at J, with 8 bases between. CDR3 size: 14 residues. The germline CDR1 and CDR2 sequences are SGHNT and YENEEA. The CDR3 protein is CASSLAGSNEKLFF. Written as DNA, the CDR3 is TGTGCCAGCAGCTTAGCAGGGTCGAATGAAAAACTGTTTTTT.

The chain links TRBV2 to TRBJ1-1; 9 nucleotides match TRBD1. The trim removed 6 bases at V and 5 bases at J, leaving 4 bases unmatched. Germline CDR1 SNHLY, CDR2 FYNNEI. This CDR3 region has 13 residues. The CDR3 bases are TGTGCCAGCAGCGGAGACAGGGGGACTGAAGCTTTCTTT. Amino acid sequence: CASSGDRGTEAFF.

The chain joins TRBV9 to TRBJ2-2; 7 bases are shared with TRBD1. The V gene end was trimmed by 4 bases and the J gene end by 0 bases; junction bases not matched to a gene: 9. CDR1 is SGDLS and CDR2 is YYNGEE in the germline V gene. CDR3 size: 17 residues. The DNA of the CDR3 is TGTGCCAGCAGCATACGGACAGGACCCGCGAACACCGGGGAGCTGTTTTTT. This codes for CASSIRTGPANTGELFF.

CDR3 sequence reads: CASSPGTSRGGELFF. The CDR3 DNA reads as TGTGCCAGCAGCCCCGGGACTAGCCGAGGCGGGGAGCTGTTTTTT. The chain links TRBV3-1 (or the pseudogene TRBV3-2) to TRBJ2-2; TRBD2 agrees at 9 bases. The CDR3 loop spans 15 amino acids. Germline V gives CDR1 LGHDT, CDR2 YNNKEL (reference sequence). V gave up 4 bases and J gave up 7 bases; unmatched junction bases: 7.

The chain couples TRBV7-2 to TRBJ1-4; 7 bases align to TRBD1. Germline values: CDR1 SGHTA, CDR2 FQGNSA. V was clipped by 5 bases and J by 3 bases; unmatched bases: 6. This CDR3 is 15 amino acids long. CDR3 sequence (DNA): TGTGCCAGCAGCGCCAGGGGGTCGTCTAATGAAAAACTGTTTTTT. Protein: CASSARGSSNEKLFF.

The chain carries TRBV2 and TRBJ2-3, with 9 bases identical to TRBD1. V trimming: 6 bases; J trimming: 1 base; junction bases outside the gene matches: 2. The CDR3 totals 14 residues. The germline CDR1 and CDR2 sequences are SNHLY and FYNNEI. The CDR3 sequence is CASSRDRGTDTQYF. The DNA of the CDR3 is TGTGCCAGCAGCCGGGACAGGGGCACAGATACGCAGTATTTT.

The chain couples TRBV11-3 to TRBJ2-1; 14 positions agree with TRBD2. Germline V lookup: CDR1 SGHNT, CDR2 YENEEA. After removal of 6 bases from V and 6 bases from J, the junction contained 10 bases not matched to a gene. The CDR3 covers 17 residues. The CDR3 DNA reads TGTGCCAGCAGTCTCGATTCGGGACTAGCGGGGGTCAATGAGCAGTTCTTC. This encodes CASSLDSGLAGVNEQFF.

This chain uses TRBV13 with TRBJ1-2, with 7 bases matching TRBD1. The germline gives CDR1 PRHDT, CDR2 FYEKMQ (reference sequence). With 5 bases clipped from V and 4 bases from J, the junction kept 10 bases outside the gene matches. CDR3 size: 15 residues. CDR3: CASSARGTAFYGYTF. The DNA for the CDR3 is TGTGCCAGCAGCGCCCGCGGGACAGCTTTCTATGGCTACACCTTC.

V gene TRBV2 combines with J gene TRBJ2-2; 8 bases are a match to TRBD1. J lost 5 bases, V lost 11 bases, and 10 bases had no gene match. Germline V gene data show CDR1 as SNHLY and CDR2 as FYNNEI. There are 14 residues in the CDR3. The CDR3 here is CALKDRVRTGELFF. The CDR3 nucleotides read TGTGCCCTAAAGGACAGGGTGAGAACCGGGGAGCTGTTTTTT. Full variable domain (missing parts from reference TRBV2 and TRBJ2-2): EPEVTQTPSHQVTQMGQEVILRCVPISNHLYFYWYRQILGQKVEFLVSFYNNEISEKSEIFDDQFSVERPDGSNFTLKIRSTKLEDSAMYFCALKDRVRTGELFFGEGSRLTVL.

The chain links TRBV5-4 to TRBJ2-7; TRBD2 aligns across 10 bases. In germline, CDR1 is SGHNT, CDR2 YYREEE (reference sequence). V dropped 4 bases and J dropped 6; count of bases not matched to a gene: 10. This CDR3 is 15 amino acids long. The DNA for the CDR3 is TGTGCCAGCAGCCGATTAGCGGGGGGCCACTCCGAGCAGTACTTC. Translation gives CASSRLAGGHSEQYF.

The chain links TRBV11-2 to TRBJ2-1; tentatively, D is TRBD2 (6 bases). Trimming stripped 0 bases from V and 6 bases from J, with 12 bases between. CDR1 and CDR2 (germline): SGHAT, FQNNGV. The CDR3 is made up of 15 amino acids. Here the CDR3 DNA reads TGTGCCAGCAGCTTAGATCCCGGGAGCTTCAATGAGCAGTTCTTC. Protein: CASSLDPGSFNEQFF.

The chain joins TRBV5-1 to TRBJ2-7; TRBD2 matches 15 bases. The CDR3 consists of 18 residues. V lost 4 bases and J lost 0; bases outside the gene matches: 8. Per germline, CDR1 SGHRS and CDR2 YFSETQ. DNA of the CDR3: TGCGCCAGCAGCGCCGGGACTAGCGGGAGGTTCAGCTCCTACGAGCAGTACTTC. Amino acid sequence: CASSAGTSGRFSSYEQYF.

This sequence joins TRBV19 and TRBJ2-3, with D perhaps matching TRBD1 (6 bases). Trimming cost V 4 bases and J 2 bases, with 10 bases left between them. The CDR3 sequence is 14 residues long. The germline V gene has CDR1 LNHDA and CDR2 SQIVND (reference sequence). The CDR3 is CASSTQGHTDTQYF. Here the CDR3 DNA reads TGTGCCAGTAGTACCCAGGGGCACACAGATACGCAGTATTTT.

The chain has TRBV7-2 and TRBJ2-1, with D perhaps matching TRBD2 (6 bases). The V gene's germline CDR1 is SGHTA and CDR2 FQGNSA. V was pared by 4 bases and J by 5 bases, with 12 bases between. The CDR3 consists of 14 residues. CDR3 region: CASSSPRGNNEQFF. Written as DNA, the CDR3 is TGTGCCAGCAGCTCCCCCCGGGGGAACAATGAGCAGTTCTTC.

This chain joins TRBV7-9 and TRBJ2-4; possibly TRBD1 for D (6 bases). Trimming removed 2 bases at V and 1 base at J, with 21 bases between. CDR3 length: 19 residues. The germline V gene has CDR1 SEHNR and CDR2 FQNEAQ (reference sequence). CDR3 sequence: CASSLNAGLGARAKNIQYF. In DNA, the CDR3 is TGTGCCAGCAGCTTAAATGCAGGGTTGGGGGCTCGGGCCAAAAACATTCAGTACTTC.

CDR3 protein: CASSPQGLNEKLFF. The CDR3 coding sequence is TGTGCCAGCAGTCCCCAGGGTCTTAATGAAAAACTGTTTTTT. The chain links TRBV28 to TRBJ1-4, with D possibly matching TRBD1 (5 bases). This CDR3 region has 14 residues. The V and J ends lost 5 bases and 4 bases respectively, with 11 bases between them. From germline, CDR1 is MDHEN and CDR2 SYDVKM.

CDR3 DNA sequence: TGTGCCAGCTCACCGCTGACAGGGGTTGAGGGAAACACCATATATTTT. Translating it yields CASSPLTGVEGNTIYF. This rearrangement joins TRBV18 to TRBJ1-3, with TRBD1 matching over 8 bases. The CDR3 totals 16 residues. Germline V gene lookup returns CDR1 KGHSH and CDR2 LQKENI. J was trimmed by 4 bases and V by 3 bases; bases with no gene match: 8.